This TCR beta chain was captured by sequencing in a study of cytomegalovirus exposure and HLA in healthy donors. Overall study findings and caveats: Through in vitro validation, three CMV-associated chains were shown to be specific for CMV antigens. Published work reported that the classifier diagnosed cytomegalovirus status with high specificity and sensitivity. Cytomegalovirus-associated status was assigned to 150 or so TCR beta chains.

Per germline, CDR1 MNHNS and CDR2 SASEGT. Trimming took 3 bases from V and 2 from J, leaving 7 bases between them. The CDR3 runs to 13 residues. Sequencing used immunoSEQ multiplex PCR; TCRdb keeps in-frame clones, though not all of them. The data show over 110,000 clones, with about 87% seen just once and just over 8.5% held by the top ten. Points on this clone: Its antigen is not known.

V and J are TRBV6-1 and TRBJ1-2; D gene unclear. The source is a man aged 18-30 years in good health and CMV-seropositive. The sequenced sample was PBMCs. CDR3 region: CASSDELNYGYTF. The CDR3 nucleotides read TGTGCCAGCAGTGATGAACTGAACTATGGCTACACCTTC.